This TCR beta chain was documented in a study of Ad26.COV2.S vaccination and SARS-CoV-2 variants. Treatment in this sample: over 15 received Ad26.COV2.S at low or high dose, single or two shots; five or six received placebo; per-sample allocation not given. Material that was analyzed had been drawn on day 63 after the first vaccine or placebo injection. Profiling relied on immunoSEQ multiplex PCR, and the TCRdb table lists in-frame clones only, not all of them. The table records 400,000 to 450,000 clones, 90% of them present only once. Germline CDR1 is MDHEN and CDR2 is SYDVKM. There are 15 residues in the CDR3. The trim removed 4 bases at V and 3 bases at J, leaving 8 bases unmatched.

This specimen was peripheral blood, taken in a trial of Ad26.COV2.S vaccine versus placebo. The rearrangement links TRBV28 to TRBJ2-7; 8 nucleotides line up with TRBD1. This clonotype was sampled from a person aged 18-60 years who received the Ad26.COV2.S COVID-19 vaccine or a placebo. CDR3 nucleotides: TGTGCCAGCAGTTCAAACTTCAGGGGGCGCTACGAGCAGTACTTC. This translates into CASSSNFRGRYEQYF.